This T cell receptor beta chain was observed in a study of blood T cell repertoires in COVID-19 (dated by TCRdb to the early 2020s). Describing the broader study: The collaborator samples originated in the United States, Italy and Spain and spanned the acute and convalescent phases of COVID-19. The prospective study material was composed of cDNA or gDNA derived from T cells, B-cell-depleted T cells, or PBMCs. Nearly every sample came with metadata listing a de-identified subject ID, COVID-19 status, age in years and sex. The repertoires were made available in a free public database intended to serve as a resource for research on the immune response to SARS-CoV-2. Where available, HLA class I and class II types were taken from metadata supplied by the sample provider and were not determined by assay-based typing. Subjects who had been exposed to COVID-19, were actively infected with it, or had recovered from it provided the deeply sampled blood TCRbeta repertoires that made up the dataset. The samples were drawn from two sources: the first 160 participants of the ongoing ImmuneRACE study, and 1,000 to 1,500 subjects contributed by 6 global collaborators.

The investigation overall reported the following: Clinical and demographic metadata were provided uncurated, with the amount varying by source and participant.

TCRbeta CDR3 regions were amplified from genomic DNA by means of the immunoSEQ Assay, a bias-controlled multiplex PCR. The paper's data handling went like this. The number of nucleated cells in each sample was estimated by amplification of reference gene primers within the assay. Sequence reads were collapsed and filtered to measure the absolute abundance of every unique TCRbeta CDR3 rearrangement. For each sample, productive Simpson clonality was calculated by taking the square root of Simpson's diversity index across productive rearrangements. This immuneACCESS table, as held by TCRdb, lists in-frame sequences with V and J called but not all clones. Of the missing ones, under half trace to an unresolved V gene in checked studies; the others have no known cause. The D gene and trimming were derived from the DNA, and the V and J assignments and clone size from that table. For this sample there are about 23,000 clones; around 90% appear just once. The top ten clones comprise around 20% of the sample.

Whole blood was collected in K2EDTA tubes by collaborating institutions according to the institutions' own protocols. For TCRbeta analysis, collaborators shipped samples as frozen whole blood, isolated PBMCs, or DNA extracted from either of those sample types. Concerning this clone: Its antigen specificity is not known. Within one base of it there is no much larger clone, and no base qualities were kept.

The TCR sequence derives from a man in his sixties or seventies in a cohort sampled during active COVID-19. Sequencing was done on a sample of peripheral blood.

The CDR3 has the sequence CASSSTTLAGSTDTQYF. The nucleotides read TGTGCCAGCAGTTCAACTACGCTAGCGGGCAGCACAGATACGCAGTATTTT. The chain uses TRBV28 and TRBJ2-3, with 8 middle bases fitting TRBD2. Trimming accounts for 4 bases at V and 0 bases at J, while the number of junction bases matched to no gene is 9. Via the germline V gene, CDR1 is MDHEN and CDR2 SYDVKM. The CDR3, from cysteine to phenylalanine, totals 17 residues. Of all the DNA, just the CDR3 is kept, 51 bases in frame from base 1. The variable domain in full, with residues beyond the CDR3 obtained from the reference TRBV28 and TRBJ2-3 genes, is DVKVTQSSRYLVKRTGEKVFLECVQDMDHENMFWYRQDPGLGLRLIYFSYDVKMKEKGDIPEGYSVSREKKERFSLILESASTNQTSMYLCASSSTTLAGSTDTQYFGPGTRLTVL.